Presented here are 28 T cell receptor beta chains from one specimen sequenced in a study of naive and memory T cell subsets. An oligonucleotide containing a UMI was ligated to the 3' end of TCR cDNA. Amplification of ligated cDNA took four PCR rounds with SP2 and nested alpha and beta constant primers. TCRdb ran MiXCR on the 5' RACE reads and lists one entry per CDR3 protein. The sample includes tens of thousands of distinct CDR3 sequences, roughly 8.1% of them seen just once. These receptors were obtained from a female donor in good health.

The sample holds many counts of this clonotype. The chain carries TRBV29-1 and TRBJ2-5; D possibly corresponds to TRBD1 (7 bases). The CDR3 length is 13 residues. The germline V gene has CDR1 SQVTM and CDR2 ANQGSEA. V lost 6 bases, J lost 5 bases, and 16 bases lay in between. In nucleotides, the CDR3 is TGCAGCGTCGACGAGGGGGCGGGGGAGACCCAGTACTTC. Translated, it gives CSVDEGAGETQYF. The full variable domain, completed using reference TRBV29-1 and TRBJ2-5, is SAVISQKPSRDICQRGTSLTIQCQVDSQVTMMFWYRQQPGQSLTLIATANQGSEATYESGFVIDKFPISRPNLTFSTLTVSNMSPEDSSIYLCSVDEGAGETQYFGPGTRLLVL.

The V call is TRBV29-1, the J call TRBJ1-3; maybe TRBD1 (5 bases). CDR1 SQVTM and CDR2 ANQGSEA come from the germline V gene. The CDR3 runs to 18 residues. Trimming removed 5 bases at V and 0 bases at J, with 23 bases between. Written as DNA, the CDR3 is TGCAGCGTTTTGGAGTGGGGAGATGAGACAGTCTCTGGAAACACCATATATTTT. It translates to CSVLEWGDETVSGNTIYF.

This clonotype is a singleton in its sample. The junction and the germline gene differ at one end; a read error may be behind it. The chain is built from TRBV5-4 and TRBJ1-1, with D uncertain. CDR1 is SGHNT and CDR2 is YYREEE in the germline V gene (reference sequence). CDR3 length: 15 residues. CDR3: CASSAGSRQNTEASF. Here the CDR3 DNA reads TGTGCCAGCAGCGCCGGCTCTCGGCAGAACACTGAAGCTTCCTTT.

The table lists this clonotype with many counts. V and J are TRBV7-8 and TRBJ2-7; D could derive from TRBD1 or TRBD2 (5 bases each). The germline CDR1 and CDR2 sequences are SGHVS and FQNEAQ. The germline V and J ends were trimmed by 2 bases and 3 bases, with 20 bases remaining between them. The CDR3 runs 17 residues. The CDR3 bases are TGTGCCAGCAGCTTAACCCCCGGGGCCAGGAGAAACTACGAGCAGTACTTC. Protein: CASSLTPGARRNYEQYF.

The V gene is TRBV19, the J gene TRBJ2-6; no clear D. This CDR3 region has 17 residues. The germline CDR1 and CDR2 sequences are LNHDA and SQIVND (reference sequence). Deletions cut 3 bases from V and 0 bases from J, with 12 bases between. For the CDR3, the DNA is TGTGCCAGTAGTATCTCAGGCACGAACTCTGGGGCCAACGTCCTGACTTTC. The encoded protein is CASSISGTNSGANVLTF.

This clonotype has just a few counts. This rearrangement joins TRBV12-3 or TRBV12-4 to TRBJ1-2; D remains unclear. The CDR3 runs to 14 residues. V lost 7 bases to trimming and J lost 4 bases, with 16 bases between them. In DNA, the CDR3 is TGTGCCAGCAATCACAAGAATCTTATCTATGGCTACACCTTC. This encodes CASNHKNLIYGYTF.

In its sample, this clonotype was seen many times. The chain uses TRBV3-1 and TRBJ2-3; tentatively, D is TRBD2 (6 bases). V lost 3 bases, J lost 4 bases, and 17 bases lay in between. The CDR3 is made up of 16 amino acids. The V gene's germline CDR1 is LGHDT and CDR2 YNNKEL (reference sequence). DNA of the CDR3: TGTGCCAGCAGCCAGGCCCTTATGGAGGGTTCAGATACGCAGTATTTT. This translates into CASSQALMEGSDTQYF.

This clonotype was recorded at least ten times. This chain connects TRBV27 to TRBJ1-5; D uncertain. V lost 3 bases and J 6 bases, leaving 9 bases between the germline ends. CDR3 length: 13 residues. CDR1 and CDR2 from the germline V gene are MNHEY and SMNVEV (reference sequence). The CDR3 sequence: CASSLVVTQPQHF. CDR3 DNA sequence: TGTGCCAGCAGTTTGGTGGTTACTCAGCCCCAGCATTTT.

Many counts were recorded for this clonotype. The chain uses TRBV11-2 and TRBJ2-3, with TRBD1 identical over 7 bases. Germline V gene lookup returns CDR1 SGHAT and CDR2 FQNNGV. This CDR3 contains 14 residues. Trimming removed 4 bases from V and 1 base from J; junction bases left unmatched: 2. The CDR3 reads CASSSGQGTDTQYF. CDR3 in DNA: TGTGCCAGCAGCTCTGGACAGGGCACAGATACGCAGTATTTT.

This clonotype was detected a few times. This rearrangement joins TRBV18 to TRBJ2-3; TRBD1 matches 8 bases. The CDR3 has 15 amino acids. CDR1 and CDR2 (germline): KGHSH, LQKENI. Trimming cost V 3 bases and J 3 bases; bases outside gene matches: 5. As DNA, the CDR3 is TGTGCCAGCTCACCCCAGGGGGCGCGGACAGATACGCAGTATTTT. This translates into CASSPQGARTDTQYF. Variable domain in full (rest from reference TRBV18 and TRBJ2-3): NAGVMQNPRHLVRRRGQEARLRCSPMKGHSHVYWYRQLPEEGLKFMVYLQKENIIDESGMPKERFSAEFPKEGPSILRIQQVVRGDSAAYFCASSPQGARTDTQYFGPGTRLTVL.

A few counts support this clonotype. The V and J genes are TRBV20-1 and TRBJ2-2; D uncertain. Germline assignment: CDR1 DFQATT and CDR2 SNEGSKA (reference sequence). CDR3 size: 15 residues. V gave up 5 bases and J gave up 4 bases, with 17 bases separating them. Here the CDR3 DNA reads TGCAGTGCTGGCGGCCCCGGCTCGATCACCGGGGAGCTGTTTTTT. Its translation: CSAGGPGSITGELFF.

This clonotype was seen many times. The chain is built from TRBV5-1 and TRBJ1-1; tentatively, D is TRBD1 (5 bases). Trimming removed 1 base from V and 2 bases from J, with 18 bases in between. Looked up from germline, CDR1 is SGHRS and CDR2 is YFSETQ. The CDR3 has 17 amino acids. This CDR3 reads CASSLSFTRGDNTEAFF. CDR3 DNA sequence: TGCGCCAGCAGCTTGTCCTTCACGCGGGGGGATAACACTGAAGCTTTCTTT.

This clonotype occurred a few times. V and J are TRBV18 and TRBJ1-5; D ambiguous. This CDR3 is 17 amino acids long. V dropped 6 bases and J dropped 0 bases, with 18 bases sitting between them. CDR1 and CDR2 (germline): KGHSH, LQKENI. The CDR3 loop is CASSPGRIADSNQPQHF. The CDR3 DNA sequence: TGTGCCAGCTCCCCGGGTCGAATTGCAGATAGCAATCAGCCCCAGCATTTT.

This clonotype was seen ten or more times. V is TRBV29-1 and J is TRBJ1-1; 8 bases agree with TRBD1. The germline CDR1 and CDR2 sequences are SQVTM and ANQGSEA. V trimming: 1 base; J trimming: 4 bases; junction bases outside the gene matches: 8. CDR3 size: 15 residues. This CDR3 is CSVEAGGTGSTEAFF. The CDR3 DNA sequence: TGCAGCGTTGAAGCCGGGGGGACAGGAAGCACTGAAGCTTTCTTT. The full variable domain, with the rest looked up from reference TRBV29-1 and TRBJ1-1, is SAVISQKPSRDICQRGTSLTIQCQVDSQVTMMFWYRQQPGQSLTLIATANQGSEATYESGFVIDKFPISRPNLTFSTLTVSNMSPEDSSIYLCSVEAGGTGSTEAFFGQGTRLTVV.

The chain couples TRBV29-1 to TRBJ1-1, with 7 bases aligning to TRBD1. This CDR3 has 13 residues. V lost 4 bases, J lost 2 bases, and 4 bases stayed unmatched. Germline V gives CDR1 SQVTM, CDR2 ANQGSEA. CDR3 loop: CSVAGTVNTEAFF. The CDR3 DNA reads TGCAGCGTTGCCGGGACAGTCAACACTGAAGCTTTCTTT. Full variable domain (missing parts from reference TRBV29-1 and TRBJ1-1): SAVISQKPSRDICQRGTSLTIQCQVDSQVTMMFWYRQQPGQSLTLIATANQGSEATYESGFVIDKFPISRPNLTFSTLTVSNMSPEDSSIYLCSVAGTVNTEAFFGQGTRLTVV.

The CDR3 bases are TGTGCCAGCAGCTCTCTTGGGGAAGGGGGCTATGGCTACACCTTC. Translation: CASSSLGEGGYGYTF. The chain employs TRBV7-2 and TRBJ1-2; perhaps TRBD1 as D (6 bases). V gave up 4 bases and J gave up 4 bases, with 16 bases separating them. The germline V gene encodes CDR1 SGHTA and CDR2 FQGNSA. The CDR3 contains 15 residues.

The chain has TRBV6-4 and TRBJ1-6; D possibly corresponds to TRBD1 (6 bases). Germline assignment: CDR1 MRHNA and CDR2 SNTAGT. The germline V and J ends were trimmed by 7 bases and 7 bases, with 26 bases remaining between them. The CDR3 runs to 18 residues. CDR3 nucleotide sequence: TGTGCCAGCACCACTAAAAGCGTACAGGGAAGTGGCAATTCACCCCTCCACTTT. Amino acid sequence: CASTTKSVQGSGNSPLHF.

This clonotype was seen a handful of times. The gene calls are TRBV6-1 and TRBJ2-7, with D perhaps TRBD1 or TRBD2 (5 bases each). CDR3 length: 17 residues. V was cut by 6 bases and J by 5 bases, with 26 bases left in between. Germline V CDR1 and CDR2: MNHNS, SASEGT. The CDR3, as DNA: TGTGCCAGCAGGGGACGAAAAGGGCAGGCCCAAGGAGACGAGCAGTACTTC. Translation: CASRGRKGQAQGDEQYF.

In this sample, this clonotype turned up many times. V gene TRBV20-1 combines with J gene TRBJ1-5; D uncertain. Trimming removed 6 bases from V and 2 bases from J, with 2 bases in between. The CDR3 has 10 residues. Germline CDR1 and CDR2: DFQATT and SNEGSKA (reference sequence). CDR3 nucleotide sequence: TGCAGTGCCGGCAATCAGCCCCAGCATTTT. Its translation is CSAGNQPQHF.

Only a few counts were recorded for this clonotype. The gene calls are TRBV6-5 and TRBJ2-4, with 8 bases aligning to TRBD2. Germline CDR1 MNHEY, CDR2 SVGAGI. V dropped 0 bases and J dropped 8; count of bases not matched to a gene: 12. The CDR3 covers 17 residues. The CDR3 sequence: CASSYSISRSGSDIQYF. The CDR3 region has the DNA TGTGCCAGCAGTTACTCAATCTCGAGGAGCGGGAGTGACATTCAGTACTTC.

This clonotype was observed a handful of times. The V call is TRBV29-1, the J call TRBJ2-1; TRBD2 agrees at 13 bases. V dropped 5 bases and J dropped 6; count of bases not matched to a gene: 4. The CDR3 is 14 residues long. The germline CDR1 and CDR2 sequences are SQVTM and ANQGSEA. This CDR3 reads CSVNRLAGGNEQFF. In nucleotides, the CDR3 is TGCAGCGTTAATAGACTAGCGGGAGGCAATGAGCAGTTCTTC.

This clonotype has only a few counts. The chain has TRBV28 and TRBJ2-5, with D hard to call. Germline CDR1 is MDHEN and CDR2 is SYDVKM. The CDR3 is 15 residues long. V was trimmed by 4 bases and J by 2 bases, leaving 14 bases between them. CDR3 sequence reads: CASSSRYGRQETQYF. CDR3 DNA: TGTGCCAGCAGTTCCCGGTACGGGCGGCAAGAGACCCAGTACTTC.

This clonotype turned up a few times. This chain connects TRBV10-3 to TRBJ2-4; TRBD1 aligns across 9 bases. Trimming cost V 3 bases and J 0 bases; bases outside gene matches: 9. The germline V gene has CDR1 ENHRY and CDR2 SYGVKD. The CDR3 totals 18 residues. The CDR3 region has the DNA TGTGCCATCAGTGACGGGGACAGGGTCGACCTAGCCAAAAACATTCAGTACTTC. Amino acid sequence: CAISDGDRVDLAKNIQYF.

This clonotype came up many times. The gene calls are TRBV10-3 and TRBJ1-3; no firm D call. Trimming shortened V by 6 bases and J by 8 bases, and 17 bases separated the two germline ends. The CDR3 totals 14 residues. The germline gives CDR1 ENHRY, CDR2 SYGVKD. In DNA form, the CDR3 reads TGTGCCATCAGCGAACGTTTAGGAGTGGACACCATATATTTT. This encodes CAISERLGVDTIYF.

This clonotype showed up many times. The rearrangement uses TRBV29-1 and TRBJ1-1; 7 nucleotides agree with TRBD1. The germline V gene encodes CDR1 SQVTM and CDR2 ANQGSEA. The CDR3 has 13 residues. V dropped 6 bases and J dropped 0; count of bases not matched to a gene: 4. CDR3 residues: CSVGGQMNTEAFF. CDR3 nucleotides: TGCAGCGTGGGGGGACAGATGAACACTGAAGCTTTCTTT.

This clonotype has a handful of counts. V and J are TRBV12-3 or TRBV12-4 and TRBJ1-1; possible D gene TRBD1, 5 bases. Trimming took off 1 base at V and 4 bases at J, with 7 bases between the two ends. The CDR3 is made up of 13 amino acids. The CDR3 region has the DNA TGTGCCAGCAGTTTAGTTGGGACCACTGAAGCTTTCTTT. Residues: CASSLVGTTEAFF.

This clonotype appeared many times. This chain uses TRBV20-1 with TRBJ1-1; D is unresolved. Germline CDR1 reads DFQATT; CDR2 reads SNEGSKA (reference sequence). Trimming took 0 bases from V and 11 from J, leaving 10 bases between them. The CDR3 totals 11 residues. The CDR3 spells CSARDPLGAFF. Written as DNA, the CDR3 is TGCAGTGCTAGAGATCCGCTGGGGGCTTTCTTT.

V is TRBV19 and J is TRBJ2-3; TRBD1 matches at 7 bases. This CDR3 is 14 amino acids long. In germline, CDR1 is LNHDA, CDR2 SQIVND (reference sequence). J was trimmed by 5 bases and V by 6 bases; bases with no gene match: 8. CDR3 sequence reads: CASRKQGSGDTQYF. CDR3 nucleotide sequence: TGTGCCAGTAGAAAACAGGGGTCTGGAGATACGCAGTATTTT.